One sample yielded the 26 T cell receptor beta chains listed below, sequenced in a study of cytomegalovirus exposure and HLA in healthy donors. PCR amplification relied on 60 Vbeta primers (plus 13 Jbeta primers). Some clones are missing from TCRdb's copy, which holds only in-frame ones; the method was immunoSEQ multiplex PCR. The sample consists of under 150,000 clones, about three quarters of them appearing once. Specimen: PBMCs. These receptor sequences come from a woman aged 55-70 years in good health and CMV-seropositive.

The chain carries TRBV6-5 and TRBJ1-5; no definite D call. V gave up 2 bases and J gave up 4 bases, with 9 bases separating them. The CDR3 totals 14 residues. CDR1 is MNHEY and CDR2 is SVGAGI in the germline V gene. CDR3 protein: CASSYVNGNQPQHF. In DNA, the CDR3 is TGTGCCAGCAGTTACGTCAACGGGAATCAGCCCCAGCATTTT.

The J gene is TRBJ1-5, the V gene TRBV7-2; TRBD1 agrees at 9 bases. The germline V gene has CDR1 SGHTA and CDR2 FQGNSA. With 4 bases clipped from V and 4 bases from J, the junction kept 2 bases outside the gene matches. The CDR3 spans 14 residues. The CDR3 loop reads CASSSGQGNQPQHF. The CDR3 DNA is TGTGCCAGCAGCTCGGGACAGGGAAATCAGCCCCAGCATTTT.

The chain recombines TRBV18 with TRBJ1-1; D is uncertain. Trimming took off 4 bases at V and 2 bases at J, with 8 bases between the two ends. Looked up from germline, CDR1 is KGHSH and CDR2 is LQKENI. CDR3 length: 13 amino acids. The CDR3 coding sequence is TGTGCCAGCTCACAAGAACTCAACACTGAAGCTTTCTTT. It is translated as CASSQELNTEAFF.

The genes are TRBV5-5 and TRBJ1-1; D is possibly TRBD1 (6 bases). The CDR3 is made up of 14 amino acids. CDR1 and CDR2 (germline): SGHKS, YYEKEE (reference sequence). V lost 4 bases and J 4 bases, leaving 14 bases between the germline ends. In nucleotides, the CDR3 is TGTGCCAGCAGCAATTCCGGGACACTCACTGAAGCTTTCTTT. Translation: CASSNSGTLTEAFF.

A word on this clone: The junction does not match germline at one end; this may be a read error. The chain has TRBV18 and TRBJ1-1; D is unresolved. In germline, CDR1 is KGHSH, CDR2 LQKENI. This CDR3 has 12 amino acids. As DNA, the CDR3 is TGTGCCAGCTCACCCGCGAACTCTGAAGCTTTCTTT. Translated: CASSPANSEAFF.

The chain couples TRBV15 to TRBJ1-4; TRBD1 is a possible D gene (5 bases). The CDR3 extends over 14 amino acids. Trimming stripped 1 base from V and 8 bases from J, with 11 bases between. Germline V gene data show CDR1 as LNHNV and CDR2 as YYDKDF (reference sequence). Here the CDR3 DNA reads TGTGCCACCAGCAGAGGACAGTTAGGGGAAAAACTGTTTTTT. Amino acid sequence: CATSRGQLGEKLFF. Based on the CDR3 plus reference TRBV15 and TRBJ1-4, the full variable domain is DAMVIQNPRYQVTQFGKPVTLSCSQTLNHNVMYWYQQKSSQAPKLLFHYYDKDFNNEADTPDNFQSRRPNTSFCFLDIRSPGLGDTAMYLCATSRGQLGEKLFFGSGTQLSVL.

This clone was seen only a few times. The genes are TRBV27 and TRBJ2-4; 7 positions match TRBD1. The CDR3 extends over 14 amino acids. The junction had 6 bases not matched to a gene; V was cut back by 6 bases and J by 4 bases. The germline CDR1 and CDR2 sequences are MNHEY and SMNVEV (reference sequence). CDR3 loop: CASSPGTDKNIQYF. CDR3 nucleotides: TGTGCCAGCAGCCCGGGGACAGATAAAAACATTCAGTACTTC.

This chain connects TRBV9 to TRBJ2-3, with unresolved D. CDR3 length: 15 residues. Trimming left V 2 bases short and J 0 bases short, with 10 bases between. The germline gives CDR1 SGDLS, CDR2 YYNGEE. CDR3 sequence reads: CASSVLLSSTDTQYF. CDR3 DNA sequence: TGTGCCAGCAGCGTTTTACTATCTAGCACAGATACGCAGTATTTT.

The chain combines TRBV10-3 with TRBJ1-5; 9 bases fit TRBD1. CDR3 length: 15 residues. V shed 4 bases, J shed 7 bases, and the junction held 8 bases outside the gene matches. Germline CDR1 and CDR2: ENHRY and SYGVKD. CDR3 DNA: TGTGCCATCAGTGCAACGGGACAGGGCTACCAGCCCCAGCATTTT. This sequence encodes CAISATGQGYQPQHF.

The J gene is TRBJ1-2, the V gene TRBV7-9; unclear D gene. Trimming left V 4 bases short and J 5 bases short, with 23 bases between. The CDR3 loop spans 17 amino acids. Per germline, CDR1 SEHNR and CDR2 FQNEAQ (reference sequence). This CDR3 is CASSSPPRRSPSYGYTF. The CDR3 DNA is TGTGCCAGCAGCTCCCCACCCCGGCGGAGCCCATCTTATGGCTACACCTTC.

This clone was counted between two and nine times. V is TRBV11-3 and J is TRBJ1-4, with D possibly being TRBD1 (5 bases). Germline loops: CDR1 SGHNT, CDR2 YENEEA. The CDR3 length is 13 residues. Trimming removed 3 bases at V and 8 bases at J, with 10 bases between. This CDR3 reads CASSFNAGEKLFF. DNA for the CDR3: TGTGCCAGCAGCTTCAACGCAGGGGAAAAACTGTTTTTT.

This clone was seen more than once but under ten times. The chain employs TRBV9 and TRBJ1-4, with TRBD1 identical over 9 bases. The J segment lost 5 bases and the V segment lost 6 bases, leaving 11 bases of the junction unmatched. Germline CDR1 reads SGDLS; CDR2 reads YYNGEE. This CDR3 has 16 residues. The CDR3 region has the DNA TGTGCCAGCACCCGGACAGGGGATAGGGGAAATGAAAAACTGTTTTTT. Translating it yields CASTRTGDRGNEKLFF.

The rearrangement uses TRBV18 and TRBJ1-5; TRBD1 aligns across 7 bases. Per germline, CDR1 KGHSH and CDR2 LQKENI. This CDR3 is 14 amino acids long. Unmatched junction bases numbered 1, after V lost 1 base and J lost 4 bases. The CDR3 here is CASSPQGANQPQHF. The CDR3 DNA reads as TGTGCCAGCTCACCACAGGGGGCAAATCAGCCCCAGCATTTT.

The J gene is TRBJ1-5, the V gene TRBV4-1; D remains unclear. The V gene's germline CDR1 is MGHRA and CDR2 YSYEKL. V lost 4 bases, J lost 1 base, and 11 bases lay in between. This CDR3 has 15 residues. CDR3 DNA sequence: TGCGCCAGCAGCCGGGGAGCGGGAAGCAATCAGCCCCAGCATTTT. This gives the protein CASSRGAGSNQPQHF.

The chain couples TRBV7-6 to TRBJ2-1; TRBD2 aligns across 10 bases. This CDR3 has 15 amino acids. The germline gives CDR1 SGHVS, CDR2 FNYEAQ. The J segment lost 9 bases and the V segment lost 1 base, leaving 6 bases of the junction unmatched. CDR3 in amino acids: CASSLVSGGASEQFF. The CDR3 nucleotides read TGTGCCAGCAGCTTAGTGAGCGGGGGGGCCAGTGAGCAGTTCTTC. Together with reference TRBV7-6 and TRBJ2-1, the CDR3 gives the full variable domain: GAGVSQSPRYKVTKRGQDVALRCDPISGHVSLYWYRQALGQGPEFLTYFNYEAQQDKSGLPNDRFSAERPEGSISTLTIQRTEQRDSAMYRCASSLVSGGASEQFFGPGTRLTVL.

The sample holds a few counts of this clone. Other DNA sequences in the same sample also yield this CDR3. The chain couples TRBV5-1 to TRBJ2-1; 10 nucleotides agree with TRBD1. Germline loops: CDR1 SGHRS, CDR2 YFSETQ. The CDR3 totals 15 residues. J gave up 4 bases and V 4 bases, and 5 bases lay outside the gene matches. This chain's CDR3 is CASSPGQGYYNEQFF. In DNA, the CDR3 is TGCGCCAGCAGCCCGGGACAGGGGTATTACAATGAGCAGTTCTTC.

The table lists this clone with a few counts. This chain links TRBV19 with TRBJ2-1, with TRBD2 matching over 13 bases. J lost 10 bases, V lost 3 bases, and 6 bases had no gene match. The CDR3 sequence is 15 residues long. Per the germline V gene, CDR1 is LNHDA and CDR2 is SQIVND (reference sequence). The CDR3 DNA is TGTGCCAGTAGTATCTTACTAGCGGGGGGGCGGGAGCAGTTCTTC. Translating it yields CASSILLAGGREQFF.

This chain joins TRBV14 and TRBJ2-1; TRBD2 might be the D (5 bases). The germline V gene has CDR1 SGHDN and CDR2 FVKESK. The CDR3 loop spans 15 amino acids. Trimming removed 7 bases at V and 0 bases at J, with 13 bases between. DNA for the CDR3: TGTGCCAGCAACCGCTGGGAGAGCTCCTACAATGAGCAGTTCTTC. Protein product: CASNRWESSYNEQFF.

The chain recombines TRBV5-1 with TRBJ1-2; a weak D match, TRBD1 (5 bases). V was trimmed by 1 base and J by 8 bases, leaving 12 bases between them. The germline V gene has CDR1 SGHRS and CDR2 YFSETQ. The CDR3 is made up of 13 amino acids. CDR3 loop: CASSLRQGGGYTF. For the CDR3, the DNA is TGCGCCAGCAGCTTGCGGCAGGGTGGAGGCTACACCTTC.

The V call is TRBV27, the J call TRBJ2-5; 10 positions match TRBD2. The CDR3 runs 19 residues. Trimming at V came to 5 bases and at J to 2 bases, leaving 17 bases not matched to a gene. Germline loops: CDR1 MNHEY, CDR2 SMNVEV (reference sequence). The CDR3, as DNA: TGTGCCAGCAGTCCTAGCGGGGGCCCCGCAATCGTTCATCAAGAGACCCAGTACTTC. This sequence encodes CASSPSGGPAIVHQETQYF.

The V and J genes are TRBV27 and TRBJ1-2; weak D call: TRBD1 (5 bases). Germline CDR1 MNHEY, CDR2 SMNVEV (reference sequence). CDR3 length: 13 residues. Trimming removed 4 bases at V and 7 bases at J, with 13 bases between. The CDR3 DNA is TGTGCCAGCAGTTGGCGGGGGGTCGGTGGCTACACCTTC. It codes for CASSWRGVGGYTF.

This clone was counted a few times. The chain recombines TRBV2 with TRBJ2-5; 8 positions match TRBD1. Germline CDR1 and CDR2: SNHLY and FYNNEI. This CDR3 has 15 amino acids. V shed 8 bases and J 5 bases; nucleotides not matched to a gene: 13. The CDR3 region is CASGADRGGFETQYF. DNA for the CDR3: TGTGCCAGCGGGGCCGACAGGGGCGGATTCGAGACCCAGTACTTC.

As for this clone: A junction end diverges from the germline sequence, so it may reflect a read error. The genes are TRBV7-3 and TRBJ2-7; 7 bases agree with TRBD2. CDR1 is SGHTA and CDR2 is FQGTGA in the germline V gene. The CDR3 loop spans 16 amino acids. CDR3 sequence reads: CASSLTSGAMSDERYF. CDR3 bases: TGTGCCAGCAGCTTAACGAGCGGGGCCATGAGCGACGAGCGGTACTTC.

The gene calls are TRBV2 and TRBJ1-2; D perhaps matches TRBD1 (5 bases). The germline gives CDR1 SNHLY, CDR2 FYNNEI. V was clipped by 3 bases and J by 4 bases, with 21 bases between them. This CDR3 contains 17 residues. The CDR3 is CASSELTGGTGIYGYTF. The CDR3 DNA is TGTGCCAGCAGTGAGCTGACTGGGGGGACGGGGATCTATGGCTACACCTTC. Supplemented by reference TRBV2 and TRBJ1-2, the full variable domain reads EPEVTQTPSHQVTQMGQEVILRCVPISNHLYFYWYRQILGQKVEFLVSFYNNEISEKSEIFDDQFSVERPDGSNFTLKIRSTKLEDSAMYFCASSELTGGTGIYGYTFGSGTRLTVV.

This clone was recorded only once. The chain employs TRBV18 and TRBJ1-6, with 7 bases that match TRBD1. Germline V gene lookup returns CDR1 KGHSH and CDR2 LQKENI. J gave up 5 bases and V 2 bases, and 6 bases lay outside the gene matches. There are 16 residues in the CDR3. The CDR3 loop is CASSPGVGTDNSPLHF. CDR3 sequence (DNA): TGTGCCAGCTCACCAGGGGTTGGGACAGATAATTCACCCCTCCACTTT.

This chain connects TRBV9 to TRBJ2-7; 10 nucleotides agree with TRBD2. Trimming cost V 2 bases and J 6 bases; bases outside gene matches: 5. CDR1 is SGDLS and CDR2 is YYNGEE in the germline V gene. This CDR3 comprises 14 residues. This chain's CDR3 is CASSVSGGAAEQYF. The CDR3, as DNA: TGTGCCAGCAGCGTGAGCGGGGGGGCCGCCGAGCAGTACTTC.